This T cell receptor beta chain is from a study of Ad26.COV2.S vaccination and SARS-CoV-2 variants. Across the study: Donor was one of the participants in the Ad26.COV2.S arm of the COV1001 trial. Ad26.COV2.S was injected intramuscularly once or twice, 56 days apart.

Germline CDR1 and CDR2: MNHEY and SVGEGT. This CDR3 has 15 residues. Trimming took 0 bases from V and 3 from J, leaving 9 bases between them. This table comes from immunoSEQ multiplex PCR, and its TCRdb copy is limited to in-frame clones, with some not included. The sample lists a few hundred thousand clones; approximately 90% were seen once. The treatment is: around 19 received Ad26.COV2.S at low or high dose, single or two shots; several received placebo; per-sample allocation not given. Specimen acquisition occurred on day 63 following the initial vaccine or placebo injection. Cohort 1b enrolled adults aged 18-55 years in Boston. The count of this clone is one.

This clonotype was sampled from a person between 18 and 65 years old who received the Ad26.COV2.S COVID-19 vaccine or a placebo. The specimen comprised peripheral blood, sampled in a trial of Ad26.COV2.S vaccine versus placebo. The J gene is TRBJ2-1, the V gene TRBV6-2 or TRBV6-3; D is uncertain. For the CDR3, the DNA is TGTGCCAGCAGTTACTCAGAGACATACTACAATGAGCAGTTCTTC. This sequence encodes CASSYSETYYNEQFF.